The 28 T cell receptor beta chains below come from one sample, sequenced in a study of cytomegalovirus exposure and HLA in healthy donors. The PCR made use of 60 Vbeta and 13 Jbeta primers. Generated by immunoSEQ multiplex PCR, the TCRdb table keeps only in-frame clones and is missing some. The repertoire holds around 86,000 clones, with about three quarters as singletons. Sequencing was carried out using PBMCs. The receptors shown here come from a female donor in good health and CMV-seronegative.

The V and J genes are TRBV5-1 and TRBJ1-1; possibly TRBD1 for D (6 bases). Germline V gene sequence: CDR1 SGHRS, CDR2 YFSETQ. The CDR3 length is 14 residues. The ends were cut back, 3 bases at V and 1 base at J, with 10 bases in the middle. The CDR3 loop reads CASSWGTQNTEAFF. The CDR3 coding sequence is TGCGCCAGCAGCTGGGGGACACAGAACACTGAAGCTTTCTTT.

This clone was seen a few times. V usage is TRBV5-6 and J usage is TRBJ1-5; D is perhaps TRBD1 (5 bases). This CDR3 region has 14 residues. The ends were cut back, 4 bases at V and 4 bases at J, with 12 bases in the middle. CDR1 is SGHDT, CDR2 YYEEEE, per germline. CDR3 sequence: CASSPGAGNQPQHF. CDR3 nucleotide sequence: TGTGCCAGCAGCCCCGGAGCAGGGAATCAGCCCCAGCATTTT.

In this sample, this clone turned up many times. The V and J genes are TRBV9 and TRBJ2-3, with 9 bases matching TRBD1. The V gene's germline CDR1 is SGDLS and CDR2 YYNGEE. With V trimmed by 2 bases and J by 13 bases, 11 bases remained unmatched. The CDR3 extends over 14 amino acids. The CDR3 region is CASSVNNRGQGEYF. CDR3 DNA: TGTGCCAGCAGCGTGAACAACAGGGGGCAAGGGGAGTATTTT.

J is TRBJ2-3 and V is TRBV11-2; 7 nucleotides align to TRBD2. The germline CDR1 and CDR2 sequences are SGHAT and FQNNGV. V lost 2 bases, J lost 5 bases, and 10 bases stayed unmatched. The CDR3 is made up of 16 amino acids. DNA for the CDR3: TGTGCCAGCAGCTTACGTGCGGGAGCCGGGGTAGATACGCAGTATTTT. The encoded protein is CASSLRAGAGVDTQYF. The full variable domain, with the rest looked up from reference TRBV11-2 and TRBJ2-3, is EAGVAQSPRYKIIEKRQSVAFWCNPISGHATLYWYQQILGQGPKLLIQFQNNGVVDDSQLPKDRFSAERLKGVDSTLKIQPAKLEDSAVYLCASSLRAGAGVDTQYFGPGTRLTVL.

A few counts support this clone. The CDR3 spells CASSASGEVRQPQHF. In nucleotides, the CDR3 is TGCGCCAGCAGCGCCTCCGGGGAAGTACGTCAGCCCCAGCATTTT. V usage is TRBV5-1 and J usage is TRBJ1-5; D gene uncertain. In germline, CDR1 is SGHRS, CDR2 YFSETQ. CDR3 size: 15 residues. V dropped 4 bases and J dropped 6 bases, with 17 bases sitting between them.

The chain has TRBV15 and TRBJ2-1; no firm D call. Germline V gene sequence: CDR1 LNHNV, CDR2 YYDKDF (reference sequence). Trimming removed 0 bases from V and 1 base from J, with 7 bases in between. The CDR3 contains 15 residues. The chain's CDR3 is CATSREGLSYNEQFF. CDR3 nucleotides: TGTGCCACCAGCAGAGAGGGCTTATCCTACAATGAGCAGTTCTTC.

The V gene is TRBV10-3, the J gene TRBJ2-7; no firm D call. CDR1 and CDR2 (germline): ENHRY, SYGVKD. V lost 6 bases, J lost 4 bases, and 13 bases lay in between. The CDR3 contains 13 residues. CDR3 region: CAISTTTPYEQYF. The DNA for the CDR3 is TGTGCCATCAGCACCACTACACCTTACGAGCAGTACTTC.

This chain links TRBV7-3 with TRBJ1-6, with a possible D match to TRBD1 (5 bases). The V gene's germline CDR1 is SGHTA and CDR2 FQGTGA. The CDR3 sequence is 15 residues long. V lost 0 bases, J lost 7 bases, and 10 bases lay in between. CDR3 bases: TGTGCCAGCAGCTTAACCAGGGTTGGGAATTCACCCCTCCACTTT. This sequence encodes CASSLTRVGNSPLHF.

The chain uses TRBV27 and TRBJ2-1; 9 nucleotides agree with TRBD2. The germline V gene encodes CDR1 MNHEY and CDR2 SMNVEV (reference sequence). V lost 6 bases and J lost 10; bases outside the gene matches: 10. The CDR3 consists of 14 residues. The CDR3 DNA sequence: TGTGCCAGCAGAGTGGGACTAGCCACTCGGGAGCAGTTCTTC. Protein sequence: CASRVGLATREQFF.

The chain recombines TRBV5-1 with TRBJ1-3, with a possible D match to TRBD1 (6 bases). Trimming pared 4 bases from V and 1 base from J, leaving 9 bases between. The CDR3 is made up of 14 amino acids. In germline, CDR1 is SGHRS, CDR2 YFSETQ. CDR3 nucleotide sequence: TGCGCCAGCAGCCCGGGACAATCTGGAAACACCATATATTTT. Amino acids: CASSPGQSGNTIYF. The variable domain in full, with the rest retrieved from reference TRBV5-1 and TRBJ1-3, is KAGVTQTPRYLIKTRGQQVTLSCSPISGHRSVSWYQQTPGQGLQFLFEYFSETQRNKGNFPGRFSGRQFSNSRSEMNVSTLELGDSALYLCASSPGQSGNTIYFGEGSWLTVV.

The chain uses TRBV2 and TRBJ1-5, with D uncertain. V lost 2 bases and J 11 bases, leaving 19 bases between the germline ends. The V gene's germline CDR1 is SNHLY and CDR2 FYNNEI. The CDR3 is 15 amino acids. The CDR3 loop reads CASSESEADLMAQHF. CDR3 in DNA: TGTGCCAGCAGTGAATCTGAGGCAGACCTTATGGCCCAGCATTTT.

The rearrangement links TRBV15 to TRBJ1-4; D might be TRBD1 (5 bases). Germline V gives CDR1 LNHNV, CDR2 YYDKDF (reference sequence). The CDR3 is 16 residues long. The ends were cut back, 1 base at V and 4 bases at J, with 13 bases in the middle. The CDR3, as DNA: TGTGCCACCAGCAGAGCGTCAGGGTTCCGTAATGAAAAACTGTTTTTT. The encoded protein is CATSRASGFRNEKLFF.

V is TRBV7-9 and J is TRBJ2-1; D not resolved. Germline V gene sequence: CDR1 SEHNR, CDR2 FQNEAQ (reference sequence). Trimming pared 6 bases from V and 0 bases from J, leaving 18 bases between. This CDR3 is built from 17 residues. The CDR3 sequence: CASSHPSRPGSYNEQFF. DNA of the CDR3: TGTGCCAGCAGTCACCCATCTAGGCCCGGCTCCTACAATGAGCAGTTCTTC.

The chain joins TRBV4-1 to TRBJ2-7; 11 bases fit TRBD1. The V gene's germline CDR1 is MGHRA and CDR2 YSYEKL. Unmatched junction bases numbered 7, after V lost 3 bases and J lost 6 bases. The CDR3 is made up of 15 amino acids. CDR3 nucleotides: TGCGCCAGCAGCCACGCCAGGACAGGGGGCCGCGAGCAGTACTTC. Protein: CASSHARTGGREQYF.

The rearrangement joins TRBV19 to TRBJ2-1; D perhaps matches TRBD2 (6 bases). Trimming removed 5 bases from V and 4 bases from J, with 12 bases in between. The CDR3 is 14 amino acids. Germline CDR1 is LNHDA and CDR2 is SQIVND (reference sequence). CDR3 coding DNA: TGTGCCAGTAGTGGCGGGACGGTTTACAATGAGCAGTTCTTC. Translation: CASSGGTVYNEQFF.

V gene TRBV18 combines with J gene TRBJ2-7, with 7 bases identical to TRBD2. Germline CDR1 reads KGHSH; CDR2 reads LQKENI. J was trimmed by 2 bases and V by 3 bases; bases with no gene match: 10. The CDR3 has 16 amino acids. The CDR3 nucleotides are TGTGCCAGCTCACCGTCTCTCGGGACTACAACCTACGAGCAGTACTTC. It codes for CASSPSLGTTTYEQYF.

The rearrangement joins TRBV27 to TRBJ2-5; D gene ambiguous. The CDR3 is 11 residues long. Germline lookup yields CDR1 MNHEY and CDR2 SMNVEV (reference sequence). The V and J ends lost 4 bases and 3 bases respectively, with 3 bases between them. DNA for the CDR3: TGTGCCAGCAGTTCCGAAGAGACCCAGTACTTC. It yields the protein CASSSEETQYF.

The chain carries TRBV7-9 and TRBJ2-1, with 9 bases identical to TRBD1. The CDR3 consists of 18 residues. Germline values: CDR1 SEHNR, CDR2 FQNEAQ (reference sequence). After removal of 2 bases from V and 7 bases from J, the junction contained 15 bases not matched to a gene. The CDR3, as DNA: TGTGCCAGCAGCTTAACAGGGGCAGGGACAGGGAGGTCGAATGAGCAGTTCTTC. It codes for CASSLTGAGTGRSNEQFF.

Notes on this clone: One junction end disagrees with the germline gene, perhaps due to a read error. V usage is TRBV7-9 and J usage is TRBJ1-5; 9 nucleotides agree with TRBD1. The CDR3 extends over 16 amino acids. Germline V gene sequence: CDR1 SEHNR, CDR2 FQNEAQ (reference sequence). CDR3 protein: CSSSLGQGNSNQPQHF. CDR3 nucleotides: TGTTCCAGCAGCTTAGGACAGGGGAATAGCAATCAGCCCCAGCATTTT.

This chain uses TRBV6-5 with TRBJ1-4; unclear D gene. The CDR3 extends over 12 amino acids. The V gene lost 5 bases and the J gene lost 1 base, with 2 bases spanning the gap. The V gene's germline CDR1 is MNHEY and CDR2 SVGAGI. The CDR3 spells CASSQTNEKLFF. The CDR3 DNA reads TGTGCCAGCAGTCAAACTAATGAAAAACTGTTTTTT.

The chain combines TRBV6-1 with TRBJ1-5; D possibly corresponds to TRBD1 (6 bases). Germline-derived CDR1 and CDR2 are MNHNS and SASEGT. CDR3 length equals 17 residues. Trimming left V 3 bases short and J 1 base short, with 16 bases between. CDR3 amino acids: CASSENLGARSNQPQHF. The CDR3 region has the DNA TGTGCCAGCAGTGAGAATCTGGGGGCGCGGAGCAATCAGCCCCAGCATTTT.

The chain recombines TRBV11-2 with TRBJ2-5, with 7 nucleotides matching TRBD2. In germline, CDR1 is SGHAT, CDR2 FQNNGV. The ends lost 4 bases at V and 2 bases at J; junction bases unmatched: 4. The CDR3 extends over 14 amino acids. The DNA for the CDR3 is TGTGCCAGCAGCTCAACTAGCGTACAAGAGACCCAGTACTTC. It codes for CASSSTSVQETQYF.

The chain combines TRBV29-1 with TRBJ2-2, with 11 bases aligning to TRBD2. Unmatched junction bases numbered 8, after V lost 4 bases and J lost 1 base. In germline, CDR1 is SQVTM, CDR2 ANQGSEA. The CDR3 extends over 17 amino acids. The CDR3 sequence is CSVAGLAGGLNTGELFF. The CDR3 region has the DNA TGCAGCGTTGCGGGCCTAGCGGGGGGCCTGAACACCGGGGAGCTGTTTTTT.

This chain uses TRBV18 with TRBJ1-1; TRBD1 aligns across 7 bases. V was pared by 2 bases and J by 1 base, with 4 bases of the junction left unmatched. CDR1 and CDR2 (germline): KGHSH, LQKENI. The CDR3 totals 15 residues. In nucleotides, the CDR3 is TGTGCCAGCTCACCAGCGAAGGGGGCGAACACTGAAGCTTTCTTT. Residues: CASSPAKGANTEAFF.

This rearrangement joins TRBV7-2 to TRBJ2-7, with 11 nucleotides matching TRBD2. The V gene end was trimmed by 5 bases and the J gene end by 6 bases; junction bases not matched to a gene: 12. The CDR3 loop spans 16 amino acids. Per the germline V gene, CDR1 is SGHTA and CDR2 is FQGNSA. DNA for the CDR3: TGTGCCAGCAGCCCCCGCACTAGCGGGAGCGGGCTCGAGCAGTACTTC. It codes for CASSPRTSGSGLEQYF.

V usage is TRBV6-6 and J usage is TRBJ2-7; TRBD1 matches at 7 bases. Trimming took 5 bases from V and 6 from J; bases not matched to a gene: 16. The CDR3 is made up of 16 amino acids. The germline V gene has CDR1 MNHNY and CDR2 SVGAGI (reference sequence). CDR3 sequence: CASSPTQSRGQGEQYF. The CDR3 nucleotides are TGTGCCAGCAGTCCTACTCAATCGAGGGGGCAGGGCGAGCAGTACTTC.

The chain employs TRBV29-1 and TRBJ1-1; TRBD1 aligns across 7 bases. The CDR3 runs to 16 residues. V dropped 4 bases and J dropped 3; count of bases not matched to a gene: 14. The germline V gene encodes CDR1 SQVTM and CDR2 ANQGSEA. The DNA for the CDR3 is TGCAGCGTTGGGGCGAAGACAGGGATCGGGCACACTGAAGCTTTCTTT. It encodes CSVGAKTGIGHTEAFF.

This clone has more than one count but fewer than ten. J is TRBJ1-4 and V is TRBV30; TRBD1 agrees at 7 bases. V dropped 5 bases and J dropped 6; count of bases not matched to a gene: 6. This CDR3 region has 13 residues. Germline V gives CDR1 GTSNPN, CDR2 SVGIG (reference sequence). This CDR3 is CAWVRDRDEKLFF. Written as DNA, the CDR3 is TGTGCCTGGGTCCGGGACAGAGATGAAAAACTGTTTTTT.